Presented here are 19 T cell receptor beta chains from one specimen sequenced in a study of cytomegalovirus exposure and HLA in healthy donors. Method: immunoSEQ multiplex PCR; TCRdb's copy keeps in-frame clones and lacks some. The profile shows about 240,000 clones, 85% to 90% of them singletons. Sequencing was done on a sample of PBMCs. These receptors came from a man between 18 and 29 years old in good health and CMV-seronegative.

This chain joins TRBV6-1 and TRBJ2-3; maybe TRBD1 (5 bases). V was trimmed by 2 bases and J by 0 bases, leaving 12 bases between them. The CDR3 is 16 residues long. Per germline, CDR1 MNHNS and CDR2 SASEGT. CDR3 DNA sequence: TGTGCCAGCAGTGAAAGGGGTGGTGTGAGCACAGATACGCAGTATTTT. Residues: CASSERGGVSTDTQYF.

The V gene is TRBV2, the J gene TRBJ2-1; TRBD2 is a possible D gene (5 bases). Germline V gives CDR1 SNHLY, CDR2 FYNNEI. There are 16 residues in the CDR3. The germline V and J ends were trimmed by 5 bases and 2 bases, with 16 bases remaining between them. CDR3 DNA sequence: TGTGCCAGCAGTAAGCGGTCATGGGCTACCTACAATGAGCAGTTCTTC. Protein sequence: CASSKRSWATYNEQFF. Complete variable domain (other parts from reference TRBV2 and TRBJ2-1): EPEVTQTPSHQVTQMGQEVILRCVPISNHLYFYWYRQILGQKVEFLVSFYNNEISEKSEIFDDQFSVERPDGSNFTLKIRSTKLEDSAMYFCASSKRSWATYNEQFFGPGTRLTVL.

V and J are TRBV27 and TRBJ1-2; TRBD1 might be the D (6 bases). Trimming took 5 bases from V and 7 from J, leaving 14 bases between them. This CDR3 has 13 residues. The germline V gene has CDR1 MNHEY and CDR2 SMNVEV (reference sequence). CDR3 loop: CASSSYRVIGYTF. CDR3 in DNA: TGTGCCAGCAGTAGCTACAGGGTTATTGGCTACACCTTC.

The chain links TRBV2 to TRBJ2-3; weak D call: TRBD1 (6 bases). Trimming stripped 7 bases from V and 4 bases from J, with 18 bases between. There are 15 residues in the CDR3. Germline V CDR1 and CDR2: SNHLY, FYNNEI. CDR3 loop: CASTEQGQPPDTQYF. CDR3 DNA sequence: TGTGCCAGCACCGAACAGGGTCAGCCCCCAGATACGCAGTATTTT.

This sequence joins TRBV6-1 and TRBJ2-6, with D possibly TRBD1 on 6 matching bases. The germline V and J ends were trimmed by 2 bases and 1 base, with 12 bases remaining between them. CDR1 MNHNS and CDR2 SASEGT come from the germline V gene. The CDR3 consists of 17 residues. Written as DNA, the CDR3 is TGTGCCAGCAGTGAATCCAACAGGGCATCTGGGGCCAACGTCCTGACTTTC. This gives the protein CASSESNRASGANVLTF.

This chain connects TRBV28 to TRBJ2-7; D is perhaps TRBD2 (6 bases). The CDR3 is 13 amino acids. Germline lookup yields CDR1 MDHEN and CDR2 SYDVKM. With 5 bases removed from V and 4 bases from J, the gap between germline ends came to 12 bases. CDR3 sequence: CASSTLALYEQYF. The CDR3 DNA is TGTGCCAGCAGTACTCTAGCGCTTTACGAGCAGTACTTC.

V usage is TRBV4-3 and J usage is TRBJ1-1; TRBD1 aligns across 7 bases. From germline, CDR1 is LGHNA and CDR2 YSLEER. J lost 1 base, V lost 0 bases, and 5 bases had no gene match. The CDR3 covers 16 residues. CDR3: CASSQDLDRANTEAFF. CDR3 nucleotide sequence: TGCGCCAGCAGCCAAGATCTAGACAGGGCGAACACTGAAGCTTTCTTT.

The chain is built from TRBV6-5 and TRBJ1-4; 8 nucleotides agree with TRBD1. V trimming: 2 bases; J trimming: 8 bases; junction bases outside the gene matches: 7. Germline assignment: CDR1 MNHEY and CDR2 SVGAGI. CDR3 length: 15 residues. CDR3: CASSYVQGATEKLFF. The CDR3 bases are TGTGCCAGCAGTTACGTCCAGGGGGCAACGGAAAAACTGTTTTTT.

The V and J genes are TRBV28 and TRBJ1-1; 9 nucleotides match TRBD1. V dropped 6 bases and J dropped 6; count of bases not matched to a gene: 8. This CDR3 is 14 amino acids long. The germline CDR1 and CDR2 sequences are MDHEN and SYDVKM. The CDR3 reads CASSPPGQGSEAFF. In DNA, the CDR3 is TGTGCCAGCAGCCCCCCGGGACAGGGATCTGAAGCTTTCTTT.

The genes are TRBV4-3 and TRBJ2-7, with 11 bases matching TRBD1. The CDR3 runs 16 residues. V lost 0 bases and J lost 3; bases outside the gene matches: 4. CDR1 is LGHNA, CDR2 YSLEER, per germline. The CDR3 nucleotides are TGCGCCAGCAGCCAAGATTTGGGACAGGGGGGCTACGAGCAGTACTTC. Amino acid sequence: CASSQDLGQGGYEQYF.

This clone was detected many times. The chain recombines TRBV11-3 with TRBJ1-1; D gene uncertain. The CDR3 runs 16 residues. Germline CDR1 is SGHNT and CDR2 is YENEEA. With 0 bases removed from V and 2 bases from J, the gap between germline ends came to 13 bases. The CDR3 region is CASSLDGREGNTEAFF. The CDR3 coding sequence is TGTGCCAGCAGCTTAGATGGGAGGGAAGGAAACACTGAAGCTTTCTTT.

This chain uses TRBV4-1 with TRBJ2-1, with a tentative D call TRBD2 (6 bases). With 5 bases removed from V and 2 bases from J, the gap between germline ends came to 13 bases. CDR3 length: 15 residues. Looked up from germline, CDR1 is MGHRA and CDR2 is YSYEKL. This CDR3 reads CASSLRDQTYNEQFF. DNA of the CDR3: TGCGCCAGCAGCTTGCGGGATCAAACCTACAATGAGCAGTTCTTC.

The chain is built from TRBV7-2 and TRBJ2-5; 9 bases map to TRBD2. Germline V gene lookup returns CDR1 SGHTA and CDR2 FQGNSA. The length of the CDR3 is 15 residues. The V gene end was trimmed by 6 bases and the J gene end by 4 bases; junction bases not matched to a gene: 9. The CDR3 region has the DNA TGTGCCAGCAGGAAGACCCTAGCGGGGTCAGAGACCCAGTACTTC. Protein product: CASRKTLAGSETQYF.

The chain is built from TRBV19 and TRBJ1-1, with a weak D call TRBD1 (6 bases). The CDR3 covers 15 residues. V was shortened by 6 bases and J by 3 bases, with 17 bases between the two germline ends. Germline lookup yields CDR1 LNHDA and CDR2 SQIVND (reference sequence). CDR3 sequence: CASRQQGTPYTEAFF. CDR3 coding DNA: TGTGCCAGTAGGCAGCAGGGGACACCATACACTGAAGCTTTCTTT.

This clone was seen just once. This sequence joins TRBV1 and TRBJ2-1; the table names TRBD1, a call not compared with the DNA. TRBV1 constitutes a pseudogene. CDR3 length: 16 residues. The CDR3 DNA reads TGCACCAGCAGCCTCCCCGACAGACGCTCCTACAATGAGCAGTTCTTC. It codes for CTSSLPDRRSYNEQFF.

CDR3 residues: CASSERGLDEQYF. CDR3 bases: TGCGCCAGCAGTGAGAGGGGGTTGGACGAGCAGTACTTC. The chain joins TRBV10-2 to TRBJ2-7; possible D gene TRBD1, 6 bases. V lost 2 bases, J lost 5 bases, and 10 bases lay in between. This CDR3 has 13 residues. Germline loops: CDR1 WSHSY, CDR2 SAAADI.

This clone occurred a few times. The chain combines TRBV9 with TRBJ1-3; D not certain. The CDR3 has 15 residues. Looked up from germline, CDR1 is SGDLS and CDR2 is YYNGEE. V was trimmed by 0 bases and J by 2 bases, leaving 9 bases between them. CDR3 region: CASSVDGGTGNTIYF. The CDR3 DNA follows: TGTGCCAGCAGCGTAGACGGCGGAACTGGAAACACCATATATTTT.

This chain connects TRBV9 to TRBJ2-3; 7 nucleotides agree with TRBD2. The J segment lost 3 bases and the V segment lost 0 bases, leaving 7 bases of the junction unmatched. Germline V CDR1 and CDR2: SGDLS, YYNGEE. The CDR3 extends over 16 amino acids. The CDR3 loop is CASSVGPGGYTDTQYF. In DNA form, the CDR3 reads TGTGCCAGCAGCGTAGGGCCGGGGGGTTATACAGATACGCAGTATTTT. The variable domain in full, with the rest retrieved from reference TRBV9 and TRBJ2-3, is DSGVTQTPKHLITATGQRVTLRCSPRSGDLSVYWYQQSLDQGLQFLIQYYNGEERAKGNILERFSAQQFPDLHSELNLSSLELGDSALYFCASSVGPGGYTDTQYFGPGTRLTVL.

This rearrangement joins TRBV28 to TRBJ1-4; D possibly corresponds to TRBD1 (6 bases). Germline lookup yields CDR1 MDHEN and CDR2 SYDVKM. The length of the CDR3 is 13 residues. Trimming removed 7 bases from V and 11 bases from J, with 17 bases in between. CDR3 residues: CASTAGDGRKLFF. In DNA, the CDR3 is TGTGCCAGCACCGCAGGGGACGGAAGGAAACTGTTTTTT.